This TCR beta chain was observed in a study of PD-1 blockade in classical Hodgkin lymphoma. There are 14 residues in the CDR3. V dropped 6 bases and J dropped 2; count of bases not matched to a gene: 7. The germline CDR1 and CDR2 sequences are MNHNY and SVGAGI (reference sequence). Noted time point: cycle 4 day 1 (C4D1), after more than five weeks of nivolumab. Brentuximab vedotin exposure varied among the patients, all of whom had relapsed after autologous stem cell transplantation. Assay used: immunoSEQ multiplex PCR; TCRdb lists only in-frame clones, some missing. The table includes about 64,000 clones, around 94% detected once.

The chain recombines TRBV6-6 with TRBJ2-7; 7 nucleotides agree with TRBD1. The sequenced sample was peripheral blood mononuclear cells (PBMCs), obtained before the fourth cycle of nivolumab. The sequence was obtained from a human donor with classical Hodgkin lymphoma. The CDR3 sequence: CASRGTDLTYEQYF. For the CDR3, the DNA is TGTGCCAGCAGGGGGACAGATCTAACCTACGAGCAGTACTTC.